The T cell receptor (beta chain) described here comes from a study of blood T cell repertoires in COVID-19. The wider study: There were acute and convalescent COVID-19 samples, and they came from the United States, Italy and Spain. PBMCs, B-cell-depleted T cells, or T cells provided the cDNA or gDNA that made up the material.

V lost 4 bases and J lost 2, with 8 bases in between. CDR3 length: 14 residues. CDR1 is SGHTA, CDR2 FQGNSA, per germline. Original data processing: Quantification of nucleated cells was approximated via reference gene primer amplification. Clones were read by immunoSEQ multiplex PCR, and TCRdb kept only the in-frame ones, dropping some. That table is the source of V, J and clone size, and D and trimming were worked out from the DNA. This sample carries some 120,000 clones, 60% to 85% of them seen once, and the ten largest clones take around 18%. This receptor was identified in a man of 80 years or more with acute or convalescent COVID-19. The rearrangement uses TRBV7-2 and TRBJ2-2; D unclear. The source material was peripheral blood. CDR3 sequence: CASSSSHNTGELFF. The DNA for the CDR3 is TGTGCCAGCAGCTCATCCCATAACACCGGGGAGCTGTTTTTT.